This T cell receptor beta chain was identified during a study of spatial heterogeneity in lung cancer. Whole-study context: Follow-up PBMC specimens underwent sequencing when available; their median timing was approximately 26 months after resection. In the raw reads, each unique TCR and UMI combination was present more than ten times on average.

Note on this clonotype: This may stem from a read error, because a much larger clone lies one nucleotide away.

Indicated time point: blood at routine non-recurrence follow-up after resection. Extraction of whole RNA from tumor, nontumor lung or frozen PBMC preceded unsorted sequencing. The germline V gene encodes CDR1 SEHNR and CDR2 FQNEAQ (reference sequence). The CDR3 sequence is 13 residues long. Using its own MiXCR run on the 5' RACE reads, TCRdb lists one record per CDR3 protein. The profile covers fewer than 60,000 distinct CDR3 sequences, with about 7.4% appearing a single time and around 33% taken by the ten largest. V gene TRBV7-9 combines with J gene TRBJ2-1; a weak D match, TRBD2 (6 bases). The sequence came from a female donor with early-stage non-small cell lung cancer. Here the sequenced sample was PBMCs, taken at follow-up. CDR3 amino acids: CASSREVNYERFF. CDR3 nucleotide sequence: TGTGCCAGCAGCAGGGAGGTAAACTATGAGCGGTTCTTC.